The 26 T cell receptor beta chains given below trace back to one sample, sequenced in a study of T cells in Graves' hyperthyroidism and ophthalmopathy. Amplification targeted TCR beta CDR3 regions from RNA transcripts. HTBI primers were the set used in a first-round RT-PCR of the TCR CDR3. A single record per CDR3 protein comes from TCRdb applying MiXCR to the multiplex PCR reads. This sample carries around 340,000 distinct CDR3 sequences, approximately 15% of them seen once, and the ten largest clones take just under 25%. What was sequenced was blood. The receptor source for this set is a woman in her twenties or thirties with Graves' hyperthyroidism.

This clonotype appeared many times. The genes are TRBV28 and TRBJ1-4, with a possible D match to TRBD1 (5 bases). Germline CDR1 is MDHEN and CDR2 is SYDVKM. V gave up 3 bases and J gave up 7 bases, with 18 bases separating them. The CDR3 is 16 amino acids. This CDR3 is CASSFPRQSGGEKLFF. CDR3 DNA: TGTGCCAGCAGTTTTCCTCGACAGTCAGGTGGTGAAAAACTGTTTTTT.

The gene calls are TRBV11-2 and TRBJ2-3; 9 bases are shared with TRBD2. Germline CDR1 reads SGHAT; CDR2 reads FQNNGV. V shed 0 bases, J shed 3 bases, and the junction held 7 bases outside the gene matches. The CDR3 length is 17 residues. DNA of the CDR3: TGTGCCAGCAGCTTAGAAATAGCGGGAGCTTCGACAGATACGCAGTATTTT. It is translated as CASSLEIAGASTDTQYF. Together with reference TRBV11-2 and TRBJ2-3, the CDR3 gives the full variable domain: EAGVAQSPRYKIIEKRQSVAFWCNPISGHATLYWYQQILGQGPKLLIQFQNNGVVDDSQLPKDRFSAERLKGVDSTLKIQPAKLEDSAVYLCASSLEIAGASTDTQYFGPGTRLTVL.

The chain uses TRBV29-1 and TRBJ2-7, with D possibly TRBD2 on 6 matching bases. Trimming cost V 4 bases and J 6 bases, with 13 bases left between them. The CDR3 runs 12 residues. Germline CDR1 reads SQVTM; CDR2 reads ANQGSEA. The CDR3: CSVVEGLGEQYF. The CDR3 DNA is TGCAGCGTTGTTGAGGGACTTGGCGAGCAGTACTTC.

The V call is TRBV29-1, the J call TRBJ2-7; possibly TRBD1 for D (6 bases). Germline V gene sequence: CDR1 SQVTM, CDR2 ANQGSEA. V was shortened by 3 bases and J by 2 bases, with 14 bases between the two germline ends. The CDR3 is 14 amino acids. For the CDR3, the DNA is TGCAGCGTTGAGTTGGGCAGGGGTCCCTACGAGCAGTACTTC. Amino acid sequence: CSVELGRGPYEQYF.

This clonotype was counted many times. This CDR3 is CASSSKGQGVAYEQYF. The DNA of the CDR3 is TGTGCCAGCAGTTCCAAGGGACAGGGGGTCGCCTACGAGCAGTACTTC. The chain uses TRBV28 and TRBJ2-7; 11 bases are a match to TRBD1. V dropped 4 bases and J dropped 2; count of bases not matched to a gene: 7. In germline, CDR1 is MDHEN, CDR2 SYDVKM. The CDR3 length is 16 residues.

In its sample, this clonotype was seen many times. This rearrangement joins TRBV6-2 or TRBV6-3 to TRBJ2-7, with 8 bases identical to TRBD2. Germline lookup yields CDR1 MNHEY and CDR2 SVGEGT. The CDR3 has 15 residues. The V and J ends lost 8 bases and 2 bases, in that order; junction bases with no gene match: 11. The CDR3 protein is CASQPFGRDPYEQYF. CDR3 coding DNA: TGTGCCAGCCAACCTTTCGGGAGGGACCCCTACGAGCAGTACTTC.

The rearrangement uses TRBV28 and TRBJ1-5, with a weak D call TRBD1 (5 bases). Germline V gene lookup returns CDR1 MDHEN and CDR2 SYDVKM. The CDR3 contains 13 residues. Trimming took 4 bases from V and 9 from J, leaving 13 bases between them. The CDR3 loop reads CASSWDHTAPQHF. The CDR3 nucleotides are TGTGCCAGCAGTTGGGACCATACGGCGCCCCAGCATTTT.

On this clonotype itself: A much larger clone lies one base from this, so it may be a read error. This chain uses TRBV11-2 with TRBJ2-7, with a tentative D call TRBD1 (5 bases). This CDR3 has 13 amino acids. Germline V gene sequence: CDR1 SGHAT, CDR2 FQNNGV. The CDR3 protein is CASSPDTSDEQYF. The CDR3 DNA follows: TGTGCCAGCAGCCCGGACACCTCCGACGAGCAGTACTTC.

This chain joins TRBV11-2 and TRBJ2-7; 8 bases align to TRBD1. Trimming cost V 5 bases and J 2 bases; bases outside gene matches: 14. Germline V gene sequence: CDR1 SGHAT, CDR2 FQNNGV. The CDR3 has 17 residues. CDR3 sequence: CASSEPGPGTGTYEQYF. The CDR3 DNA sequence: TGTGCCAGCAGCGAACCTGGGCCCGGGACAGGTACCTACGAGCAGTACTTC.

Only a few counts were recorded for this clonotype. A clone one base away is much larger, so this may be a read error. CDR3 region: CASSGRINRPQHF. The CDR3 DNA follows: TGTGCCAGCAGTGGCAGGATTAATCGGCCCCAGCATTTT. The chain links TRBV27 to TRBJ1-5; D unresolved. The V gene's germline CDR1 is MNHEY and CDR2 SMNVEV (reference sequence). CDR3 length: 13 amino acids.

The CDR3 loop reads CASSTGGTGFYEQYF. The CDR3 coding sequence is TGTGCCAGCAGCACCGGCGGGACAGGGTTCTACGAGCAGTACTTC. This chain links TRBV11-2 with TRBJ2-7; 9 nucleotides match TRBD1. This CDR3 has 15 amino acids. Germline CDR1 reads SGHAT; CDR2 reads FQNNGV. V shed 5 bases, J shed 3 bases, and the junction held 8 bases outside the gene matches. The variable domain in full, completed from reference TRBV11-2 and TRBJ2-7, reads EAGVAQSPRYKIIEKRQSVAFWCNPISGHATLYWYQQILGQGPKLLIQFQNNGVVDDSQLPKDRFSAERLKGVDSTLKIQPAKLEDSAVYLCASSTGGTGFYEQYFGPGTRLTVT.

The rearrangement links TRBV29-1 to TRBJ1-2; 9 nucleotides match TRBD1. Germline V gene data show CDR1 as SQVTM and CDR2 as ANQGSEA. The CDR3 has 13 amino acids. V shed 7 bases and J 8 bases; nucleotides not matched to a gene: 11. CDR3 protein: CSGRDRAFGGYTF. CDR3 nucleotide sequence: TGCAGCGGCAGGGACAGGGCCTTCGGGGGCTACACCTTC. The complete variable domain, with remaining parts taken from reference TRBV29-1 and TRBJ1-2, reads SAVISQKPSRDICQRGTSLTIQCQVDSQVTMMFWYRQQPGQSLTLIATANQGSEATYESGFVIDKFPISRPNLTFSTLTVSNMSPEDSSIYLCSGRDRAFGGYTFGSGTRLTVV.

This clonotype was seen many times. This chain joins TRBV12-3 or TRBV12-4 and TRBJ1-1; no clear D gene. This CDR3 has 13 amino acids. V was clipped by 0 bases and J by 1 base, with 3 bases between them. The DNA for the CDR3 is TGTGCCAGCAGTTTAGCGGAGAACACTGAAGCTTTCTTT. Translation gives CASSLAENTEAFF.

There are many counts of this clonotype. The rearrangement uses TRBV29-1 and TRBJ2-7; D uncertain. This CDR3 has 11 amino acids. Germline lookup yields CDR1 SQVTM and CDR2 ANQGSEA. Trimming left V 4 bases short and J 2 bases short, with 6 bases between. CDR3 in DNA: TGCAGCGTTGGGGCCACCTACGAGCAGTACTTC. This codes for CSVGATYEQYF.

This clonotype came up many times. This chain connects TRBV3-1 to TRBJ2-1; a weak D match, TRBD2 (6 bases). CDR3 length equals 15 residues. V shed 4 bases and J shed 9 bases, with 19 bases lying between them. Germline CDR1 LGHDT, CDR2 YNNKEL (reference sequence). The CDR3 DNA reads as TGTGCCAGCAGCCCCGGCGTGATGCCAGCGGGTGAGCAGTTCTTC. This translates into CASSPGVMPAGEQFF.

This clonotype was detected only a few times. DNA for the CDR3: TGTGCCAGCTCACCTCCCGGAGGGATGGCCAAAAACATTCAGTACTTC. This encodes CASSPPGGMAKNIQYF. This rearrangement joins TRBV18 to TRBJ2-4; TRBD2 is a possible D gene (6 bases). From germline, CDR1 is KGHSH and CDR2 LQKENI. The CDR3 loop spans 16 amino acids. Trimming pared 3 bases from V and 1 base from J, leaving 13 bases between. The full variable domain, completed using reference TRBV18 and TRBJ2-4, is NAGVMQNPRHLVRRRGQEARLRCSPMKGHSHVYWYRQLPEEGLKFMVYLQKENIIDESGMPKERFSAEFPKEGPSILRIQQVVRGDSAAYFCASSPPGGMAKNIQYFGAGTRLSVL.

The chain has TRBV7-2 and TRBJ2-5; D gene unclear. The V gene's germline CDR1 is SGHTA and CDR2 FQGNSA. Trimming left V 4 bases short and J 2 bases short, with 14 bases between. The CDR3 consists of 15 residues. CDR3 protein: CASSSRHWAQETQYF. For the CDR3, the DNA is TGTGCCAGCAGCTCCAGACACTGGGCGCAAGAGACCCAGTACTTC.

CDR3 DNA: TGCAGCGTTGGTAGGGATCGGTCCTACGAGCAGTACTTC. Its protein is CSVGRDRSYEQYF. This chain connects TRBV29-1 to TRBJ2-7; D is uncertain. V gave up 4 bases and J gave up 1 base, with 11 bases separating them. Germline V gene data show CDR1 as SQVTM and CDR2 as ANQGSEA. The CDR3 covers 13 residues.

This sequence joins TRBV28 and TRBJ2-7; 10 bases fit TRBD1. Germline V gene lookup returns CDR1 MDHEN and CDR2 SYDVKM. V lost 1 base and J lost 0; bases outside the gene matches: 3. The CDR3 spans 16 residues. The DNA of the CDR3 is TGTGCCAGCAGTTTATCCGACAGGGGGCCCTCCTACGAGCAGTACTTC. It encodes CASSLSDRGPSYEQYF.

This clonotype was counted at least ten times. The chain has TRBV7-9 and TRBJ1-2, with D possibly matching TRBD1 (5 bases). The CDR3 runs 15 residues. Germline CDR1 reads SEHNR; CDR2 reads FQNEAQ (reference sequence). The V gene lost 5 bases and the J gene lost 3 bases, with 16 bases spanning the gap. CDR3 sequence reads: CASSPRGGTDYGYTF. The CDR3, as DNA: TGTGCCAGCAGCCCTAGGGGCGGGACGGACTATGGCTACACCTTC.

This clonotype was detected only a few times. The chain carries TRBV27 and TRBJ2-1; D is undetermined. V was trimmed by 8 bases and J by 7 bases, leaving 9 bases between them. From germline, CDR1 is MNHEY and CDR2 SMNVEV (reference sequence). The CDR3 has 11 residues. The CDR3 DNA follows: TGTGCCAGCGGTCGTAGTAATGAGCAGTTCTTC. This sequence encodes CASGRSNEQFF.

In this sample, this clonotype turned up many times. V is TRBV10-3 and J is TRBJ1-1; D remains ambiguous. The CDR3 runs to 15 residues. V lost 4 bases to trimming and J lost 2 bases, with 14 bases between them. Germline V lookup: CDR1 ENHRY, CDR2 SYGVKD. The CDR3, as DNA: TGTGCCATCAGTGGGGCGGTTGATCAAAACACTGAAGCTTTCTTT. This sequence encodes CAISGAVDQNTEAFF.

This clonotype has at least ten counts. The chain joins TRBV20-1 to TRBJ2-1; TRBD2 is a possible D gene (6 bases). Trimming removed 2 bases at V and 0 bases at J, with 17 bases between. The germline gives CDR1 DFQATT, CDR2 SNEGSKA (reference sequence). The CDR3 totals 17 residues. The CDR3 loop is CSARYEGGIVSYNEQFF. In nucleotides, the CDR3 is TGCAGTGCTAGATACGAAGGCGGGATAGTCTCCTACAATGAGCAGTTCTTC.

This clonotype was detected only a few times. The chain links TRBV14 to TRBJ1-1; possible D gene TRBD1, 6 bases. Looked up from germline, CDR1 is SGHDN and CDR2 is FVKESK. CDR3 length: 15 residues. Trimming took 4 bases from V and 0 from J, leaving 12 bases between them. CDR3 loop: CASSPTTGLNTEAFF. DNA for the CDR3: TGTGCCAGCAGCCCTACGACAGGCCTGAACACTGAAGCTTTCTTT.

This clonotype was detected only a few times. CDR3 protein: CASSQEGRSGTEAFF. The CDR3 DNA reads as TGTGCCAGCAGCCAAGAGGGCAGGTCGGGAACTGAAGCTTTCTTT. The chain uses TRBV3-1 and TRBJ1-1, with no clear D. There are 15 residues in the CDR3. Germline lookup yields CDR1 LGHDT and CDR2 YNNKEL (reference sequence). The V end lost 0 bases, the J end lost 5 bases, and 13 bases lay between the germline ends.

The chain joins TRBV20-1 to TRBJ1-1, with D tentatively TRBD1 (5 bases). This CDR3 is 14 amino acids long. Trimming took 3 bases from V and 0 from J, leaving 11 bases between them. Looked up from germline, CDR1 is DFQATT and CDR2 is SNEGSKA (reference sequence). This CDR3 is CSASLGRMNTEAFF. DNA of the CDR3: TGCAGTGCTAGCCTGGGACGGATGAACACTGAAGCTTTCTTT.